The 10 T cell receptor beta chains below come from one sample, sequenced in a study of cytomegalovirus exposure and HLA in healthy donors. The PCR had 60 Vbeta and 13 Jbeta primers. The repertoire was sequenced with immunoSEQ multiplex PCR; TCRdb's copy has only in-frame clones and lacks some. The sample consists of some 110,000 clones, roughly 70% of them appearing once. The sequencing input was PBMCs. These receptors all come from a man aged 25-40 years in good health and CMV-seropositive.

The genes are TRBV5-4 and TRBJ1-1, with 8 bases lining up with TRBD1. This CDR3 is built from 17 residues. The trim removed 0 bases at V and 0 bases at J, leaving 7 bases unmatched. Germline lookup yields CDR1 SGHNT and CDR2 YYREEE (reference sequence). The CDR3 DNA is TGTGCCAGCAGCTTGGACAGGGGGAGAGGCATGAACACTGAAGCTTTCTTT. Encoded protein: CASSLDRGRGMNTEAFF.

The J gene is TRBJ2-4, the V gene TRBV28, with 7 bases matching TRBD2. Germline V CDR1 and CDR2: MDHEN, SYDVKM. After removal of 2 bases from V and 0 bases from J, the junction contained 13 bases not matched to a gene. CDR3 size: 19 residues. The CDR3 loop reads CASSLPLKGLAVAKNIQYF. The CDR3, as DNA: TGTGCCAGCAGTTTACCTCTCAAAGGGCTAGCGGTAGCCAAAAACATTCAGTACTTC. The entire variable domain, with the rest obtained from reference TRBV28 and TRBJ2-4, is as follows: DVKVTQSSRYLVKRTGEKVFLECVQDMDHENMFWYRQDPGLGLRLIYFSYDVKMKEKGDIPEGYSVSREKKERFSLILESASTNQTSMYLCASSLPLKGLAVAKNIQYFGAGTRLSVL.

This clone was counted a few times. The V call is TRBV6-4, the J call TRBJ1-1; 11 nucleotides line up with TRBD1. The germline V gene encodes CDR1 MRHNA and CDR2 SNTAGT. With 6 bases clipped from V and 3 bases from J, the junction kept 6 bases outside the gene matches. CDR3 length: 15 residues. The chain's CDR3 is CASRGQGASDTEAFF. CDR3 coding DNA: TGTGCCAGCAGAGGACAGGGGGCTTCCGACACTGAAGCTTTCTTT.

The CDR3 loop is CASSLGEGLGYGYTF. The CDR3 bases are TGTGCCAGCAGCTTAGGGGAGGGGTTGGGCTATGGCTACACCTTC. V is TRBV7-2 and J is TRBJ1-2; D is possibly TRBD1 (5 bases). The CDR3 is made up of 15 amino acids. Germline V gene lookup returns CDR1 SGHTA and CDR2 FQGNSA. Trimming stripped 1 base from V and 4 bases from J, with 13 bases between.

CDR3 region: CASSHQGGPSYNEQFF. The CDR3 DNA sequence: TGTGCCAGCAGTCACCAGGGAGGGCCCTCCTACAATGAGCAGTTCTTC. This chain connects TRBV28 to TRBJ2-1, with 7 bases fitting TRBD2. Germline V gene lookup returns CDR1 MDHEN and CDR2 SYDVKM. This CDR3 spans 16 amino acids. With 5 bases clipped from V and 0 bases from J, the junction kept 7 bases outside the gene matches.

This clone was counted a few times. The J gene is TRBJ1-1, the V gene TRBV14, with 8 bases aligning to TRBD1. The length of the CDR3 is 13 residues. Trimming cost V 2 bases and J 4 bases; bases outside gene matches: 0. The germline V gene has CDR1 SGHDN and CDR2 FVKESK. The DNA of the CDR3 is TGTGCCAGCAGCCAAACAGGGGGCACTGAAGCTTTCTTT. Translation: CASSQTGGTEAFF.

The J gene is TRBJ1-2, the V gene TRBV19, with D possibly matching TRBD1 (6 bases). This CDR3 spans 16 amino acids. Germline V gene data show CDR1 as LNHDA and CDR2 as SQIVND (reference sequence). The V and J ends lost 7 bases and 8 bases respectively, with 26 bases between them. CDR3 nucleotide sequence: TGTGCCAGTACTCAAAGGACAGCTCGAACGGTGTGGGGCTACACCTTC. Its protein product is CASTQRTARTVWGYTF.

This chain joins TRBV2 and TRBJ2-2; D perhaps matches TRBD2 (5 bases). The CDR3 is 14 amino acids. Trimming took 2 bases from V and 5 from J, leaving 9 bases between them. Germline CDR1 and CDR2: SNHLY and FYNNEI. The CDR3 DNA reads TGTGCCAGCAGTGAACAACGGGGTACCGGGGAGCTGTTTTTT. Its protein is CASSEQRGTGELFF.

This clone was seen a single time. CDR3 amino acids: CASSRDGDSFIYSNTGELFF. The CDR3 DNA follows: TGTGCCAGCAGCCGGGACGGGGACAGCTTTATCTACTCGAACACCGGGGAGCTGTTTTTT. The rearrangement joins TRBV7-3 to TRBJ2-2; 7 nucleotides line up with TRBD1. Germline V gene sequence: CDR1 SGHTA, CDR2 FQGTGA. The CDR3 runs 20 residues. Trimming cost V 5 bases and J 0 bases; bases outside gene matches: 18.

The rearrangement uses TRBV9 and TRBJ2-1, with 7 positions matching TRBD1. V shed 7 bases, J shed 3 bases, and the junction held 7 bases outside the gene matches. Germline V gene lookup returns CDR1 SGDLS and CDR2 YYNGEE. The CDR3 length is 14 residues. CDR3 nucleotide sequence: TGTGCCAGCGGCACGGGACAGATCTACAATGAGCAGTTCTTC. Its protein is CASGTGQIYNEQFF.